The 25 T cell receptor beta chains below were found in one sample sequenced in a study of post-analysis software for immune sequencing data. These TCRs' antigens remain unknown. TCR beta cDNA libraries included unique molecular identifiers. Using its own MiXCR run on the PCR reads, TCRdb lists one record per CDR3 protein. Here the sample spans approximately 360,000 distinct CDR3 sequences, approximately 33% being singletons. Regarding the study as a whole: Roughly 5 TRBV segments, including TRBV5-6, TRBV5-1 and TRBV20-1, were more frequent in patients than controls.

Sample: blood. The receptors originated from a girl under 18 with multiple sclerosis.

This clonotype was found once. V gene TRBV6-4 combines with J gene TRBJ1-1; TRBD1 agrees at 9 bases. V shed 2 bases and J 4 bases; nucleotides not matched to a gene: 11. CDR3 length: 17 amino acids. Germline-derived CDR1 and CDR2 are MRHNA and SNTAGT. CDR3 residues: CASSDPYPGQGSTEAFF. The DNA for the CDR3 is TGTGCCAGCAGTGACCCTTACCCGGGACAGGGCAGCACTGAAGCTTTCTTT.

This chain joins TRBV2 and TRBJ2-3; TRBD2 is a possible D gene (5 bases). V was pared by 6 bases and J by 4 bases, with 14 bases between. The CDR3 extends over 14 amino acids. CDR1 and CDR2 from the germline V gene are SNHLY and FYNNEI. For the CDR3, the DNA is TGTGCCAGCAGAGAGGACTCTGCCCCAGATACGCAGTATTTT. This encodes CASREDSAPDTQYF.

The table lists this clonotype with a few counts. This chain links TRBV2 with TRBJ2-2; 10 positions match TRBD1. V dropped 6 bases and J dropped 5; count of bases not matched to a gene: 6. Germline CDR1 is SNHLY and CDR2 is FYNNEI. The CDR3 consists of 15 residues. The CDR3 DNA is TGTGCCAGCAGCAGACAGGGGGCTGTTACCGGGGAGCTGTTTTTT. This sequence encodes CASSRQGAVTGELFF. Variable domain in full (rest from reference TRBV2 and TRBJ2-2): EPEVTQTPSHQVTQMGQEVILRCVPISNHLYFYWYRQILGQKVEFLVSFYNNEISEKSEIFDDQFSVERPDGSNFTLKIRSTKLEDSAMYFCASSRQGAVTGELFFGEGSRLTVL.

This clonotype was observed a few times. The rearrangement joins TRBV21-1 to TRBJ1-2. TRBV21-1 is a recognized pseudogene. The CDR3 totals 11 residues. As DNA, the CDR3 is TGTGCCAGCAGCAAATTGCATGGCTACACCTTC. This translates into CASSKLHGYTF.

The gene calls are TRBV7-9 and TRBJ2-1, with D possibly TRBD1 on 5 matching bases. The CDR3 consists of 13 residues. The germline CDR1 and CDR2 sequences are SEHNR and FQNEAQ (reference sequence). Trimming pared 6 bases from V and 6 bases from J, leaving 12 bases between. The CDR3 sequence: CASSRSQGNEQFF. CDR3 nucleotides: TGTGCCAGCAGTCGTAGTCAGGGCAATGAGCAGTTCTTC.

The rearrangement uses TRBV7-2 and TRBJ2-5, with TRBD2 as a possible D gene (6 bases). Trimming pared 5 bases from V and 4 bases from J, leaving 17 bases between. The germline V gene has CDR1 SGHTA and CDR2 FQGNSA. The CDR3 has 15 residues. CDR3 in DNA: TGTGCCAGCAGCCCGATAGGCGGGGTTGGAGAGACCCAGTACTTC. Translated: CASSPIGGVGETQYF.

The chain links TRBV5-1 to TRBJ1-2; 10 bases map to TRBD1. V shed 3 bases and J 4 bases; nucleotides not matched to a gene: 6. CDR3 length equals 15 residues. The germline CDR1 and CDR2 sequences are SGHRS and YFSETQ. CDR3 residues: CASSSGTGEGYGYTF. CDR3 bases: TGCGCCAGCAGCTCGGGGACAGGGGAAGGCTATGGCTACACCTTC.

This clonotype showed up just once. Sequence at one end of the junction differs from germline and may be a read error. The rearrangement joins TRBV7-7 to TRBJ2-7, with 9 nucleotides matching TRBD1. The V gene's germline CDR1 is SSHAT and CDR2 FNYEAQ (reference sequence). The CDR3 spans 13 residues. The DNA of the CDR3 is TGTGCTAGCAGCCCGGACAGGGGCGAGGAGCTGTACTTC. Translating it yields CASSPDRGEELYF.

The chain combines TRBV7-9 with TRBJ2-7, with D tentatively TRBD1 or TRBD2 (5 bases each). This CDR3 contains 15 residues. Trimming pared 4 bases from V and 5 bases from J, leaving 18 bases between. CDR1 and CDR2 (germline): SEHNR, FQNEAQ (reference sequence). The CDR3 sequence is CASSSRLYGDDEQYF. Here the CDR3 DNA reads TGTGCCAGCAGCTCCCGACTCTACGGGGACGACGAGCAGTACTTC.

The chain uses TRBV20-1 and TRBJ1-4; no clear D. The CDR3 has 13 amino acids. V gave up 1 base and J gave up 3 bases, with 6 bases separating them. The germline gives CDR1 DFQATT, CDR2 SNEGSKA (reference sequence). CDR3 sequence (DNA): TGCAGTGCTAGAGCGGGCCCTAATGAAAAACTGTTTTTT. It is translated as CSARAGPNEKLFF.

This clonotype occurred once. The chain carries TRBV12-3 or TRBV12-4 and TRBJ2-1; 13 positions match TRBD2. This CDR3 contains 16 residues. The V and J ends lost 3 bases and 8 bases, in that order; junction bases with no gene match: 7. The CDR3 here is CASSLTSGGLGDEQFF. The CDR3 DNA sequence: TGTGCCAGCAGTTTGACTAGCGGGGGGCTTGGGGATGAGCAGTTCTTC.

This sequence joins TRBV15 and TRBJ1-4, with D tentatively TRBD1 (5 bases). The CDR3 loop spans 12 amino acids. CDR1 LNHNV and CDR2 YYDKDF come from the germline V gene (reference sequence). Trimming removed 5 bases at V and 8 bases at J, with 9 bases between. CDR3: CATSSTDEKLFF. The CDR3 DNA is TGTGCCACCAGCTCGACAGACGAAAAACTGTTTTTT.

The V gene is TRBV7-6, the J gene TRBJ2-1; 8 bases align to TRBD2. CDR1 and CDR2 (germline): SGHVS, FNYEAQ. This CDR3 has 15 amino acids. V shed 2 bases, J shed 3 bases, and the junction held 3 bases outside the gene matches. CDR3 region: CASSLITSGYNEQFF. For the CDR3, the DNA is TGTGCCAGCAGCTTAATCACTAGCGGCTACAATGAGCAGTTCTTC.

The rearrangement uses TRBV9 and TRBJ2-1; TRBD2 is a possible D gene (7 bases). This CDR3 comprises 18 residues. Per germline, CDR1 SGDLS and CDR2 YYNGEE. Trimming shortened V by 0 bases and J by 7 bases, and 23 bases separated the two germline ends. The CDR3 spells CASSVGLLRGGLANEQFF. In nucleotides, the CDR3 is TGTGCCAGCAGCGTAGGACTGTTGAGGGGGGGGTTGGCGAATGAGCAGTTCTTC.

The V call is TRBV6-1, the J call TRBJ1-5, with a possible D match to TRBD1 (6 bases). The CDR3 consists of 14 residues. CDR1 and CDR2 from the germline V gene are MNHNS and SASEGT. Trimming shortened V by 8 bases and J by 0 bases, and 11 bases separated the two germline ends. CDR3 protein: CASYQGYSNQPQHF. The CDR3 DNA follows: TGTGCCAGCTACCAGGGGTATAGCAATCAGCCCCAGCATTTT.

This clonotype was seen once. V gene TRBV30 combines with J gene TRBJ2-4; perhaps TRBD2 as D (7 bases). The end of the DNA is better explained by TRBJ2-7, so the J call may be wrong. Germline values: CDR1 GTSNPN, CDR2 SVGIG (reference sequence). The CDR3 has 16 amino acids. The DNA of the CDR3 is TGTGCCTGGAGTGTACAAGTTGGAGGGGGGGCGGGCGAGCAGTACTTC. Translation: CAWSVQVGGGAGEQYF.

Only a few counts were recorded for this clonotype. V is TRBV7-9 and J is TRBJ2-1; D not resolved. Germline V CDR1 and CDR2: SEHNR, FQNEAQ (reference sequence). Trimming removed 4 bases at V and 13 bases at J, with 8 bases between. The CDR3 runs to 10 residues. CDR3 nucleotides: TGTGCCAGCAGCTCTAGGATCCAGTTCTTC. It yields the protein CASSSRIQFF.

The CDR3 region is CASSLATSGGIYEQYF. CDR3 in DNA: TGTGCCAGCAGCTTAGCAACTAGCGGGGGGATCTACGAGCAGTACTTC. The V and J genes are TRBV7-2 and TRBJ2-7; 12 bases match TRBD2. V lost 0 bases to trimming and J lost 3 bases; unmatched junction nucleotides: 3. In germline, CDR1 is SGHTA, CDR2 FQGNSA. This CDR3 spans 16 amino acids.

The V and J genes are TRBV20-1 and TRBJ2-1, with D maybe TRBD2 (6 bases). Germline assignment: CDR1 DFQATT and CDR2 SNEGSKA (reference sequence). This CDR3 has 15 residues. V gave up 6 bases and J gave up 3 bases, with 18 bases separating them. The CDR3 protein is CSALFRGRGYNEQFF. The CDR3 coding sequence is TGCAGTGCGCTTTTTCGAGGGCGGGGCTACAATGAGCAGTTCTTC.

V gene TRBV5-1 combines with J gene TRBJ2-7; 8 bases are shared with TRBD2. From germline, CDR1 is SGHRS and CDR2 YFSETQ. This CDR3 has 16 amino acids. V lost 0 bases and J lost 3; bases outside the gene matches: 8. CDR3 bases: TGCGCCAGCAGCTTGGAGGCTAGCGGGCCAGTCTACGAGCAGTACTTC. It yields the protein CASSLEASGPVYEQYF. Full variable domain (rest looked up from reference TRBV5-1 and TRBJ2-7): KAGVTQTPRYLIKTRGQQVTLSCSPISGHRSVSWYQQTPGQGLQFLFEYFSETQRNKGNFPGRFSGRQFSNSRSEMNVSTLELGDSALYLCASSLEASGPVYEQYFGPGTRLTVT.

The sample holds a few counts of this clonotype. This sequence joins TRBV7-2 and TRBJ1-1; 11 bases match TRBD1. Unmatched junction bases numbered 3, after V lost 4 bases and J lost 5 bases. The length of the CDR3 is 14 residues. The germline gives CDR1 SGHTA, CDR2 FQGNSA. CDR3 residues: CASSYRDRGTEAFF. The CDR3 DNA sequence: TGTGCCAGCAGCTACCGGGACAGGGGGACTGAAGCTTTCTTT.

This chain links TRBV13 with TRBJ1-1, with D unclear. The length of the CDR3 is 15 residues. Germline V lookup: CDR1 PRHDT, CDR2 FYEKMQ (reference sequence). V lost 0 bases to trimming and J lost 3 bases, with 11 bases between them. The CDR3 region has the DNA TGTGCCAGCAGCTTAGGCTTTGGAGGATACACTGAAGCTTTCTTT. Translated: CASSLGFGGYTEAFF.

The rearrangement uses TRBV20-1 and TRBJ1-5; D remains ambiguous. V was shortened by 3 bases and J by 3 bases, with 15 bases between the two germline ends. This CDR3 is 15 amino acids long. Germline V gene lookup returns CDR1 DFQATT and CDR2 SNEGSKA (reference sequence). This CDR3 is CSASPWTVNNQPQHF. The DNA of the CDR3 is TGCAGTGCTAGTCCGTGGACGGTAAACAATCAGCCCCAGCATTTT.

This clonotype was seen only a few times. V usage is TRBV6-1 and J usage is TRBJ2-3, with TRBD1 identical over 9 bases. The CDR3 length is 13 residues. Germline V gene sequence: CDR1 MNHNS, CDR2 SASEGT. Germline trimming cut 11 bases from V and 0 bases from J; bases unmatched to any gene: 3. The CDR3 sequence: CAGGQGSTDTQYF. The CDR3 nucleotides read TGTGCCGGAGGACAGGGGAGCACAGATACGCAGTATTTT.

The J gene is TRBJ2-7, the V gene TRBV25-1; a weak D match, TRBD2 (7 bases). Trimming shortened V by 3 bases and J by 2 bases, and 17 bases separated the two germline ends. This CDR3 contains 16 residues. The germline V gene has CDR1 MGHDK and CDR2 SYGVNS. In DNA, the CDR3 is TGTGCCAGCAGTGATAGGGAGGGGGGTCTCCCCTACGAGCAGTACTTC. Its translation is CASSDREGGLPYEQYF.